This entry lists 10 T cell receptor beta chains sequenced from one sample in a study of CD8+ T cells in alopecia areata. RNA was isolated and reverse transcribed to cDNA, the sequencing template. Generated by immunoSEQ multiplex PCR, the TCRdb table keeps only in-frame clones and is missing some. Of 200,000 or so clones in the sample, roughly 56% are singletons; the top ten hold over 4%. The sequenced material came from CD8+ T cells sorted from blood. All receptors come from a human donor in good health.

In nucleotides, the CDR3 is TGCAGCGTCGAGCGCGGGAATTACAATGAGCAGTTCTTC. Translated, it gives CSVERGNYNEQFF. The chain recombines TRBV29-1 with TRBJ2-1; perhaps TRBD2 as D (6 bases). V was clipped by 6 bases and J by 4 bases, with 13 bases between them. Germline V gives CDR1 SQVTM, CDR2 ANQGSEA. The CDR3 length is 13 residues.

This clone was detected a few times. The chain carries TRBV29-1 and TRBJ1-2, with TRBD1 matching over 7 bases. Germline CDR1 SQVTM, CDR2 ANQGSEA. The CDR3 is 12 residues long. J gave up 6 bases and V 7 bases, and 8 bases lay outside the gene matches. The CDR3 coding sequence is TGCAGCGCAGAGACAGGGTACAATGGCTACACCTTC. Translated: CSAETGYNGYTF.

This sequence joins TRBV5-6 and TRBJ2-5; perhaps D is TRBD1 or TRBD2 (7 bases each). This CDR3 comprises 17 residues. Germline CDR1 reads SGHDT; CDR2 reads YYEEEE. V was shortened by 6 bases and J by 4 bases, with 25 bases between the two germline ends. The CDR3: CASTYFAGGALRETQYF. The CDR3 DNA reads TGTGCCAGCACCTACTTCGCAGGGGGGGCCCTGAGAGAGACCCAGTACTTC.

This chain links TRBV2 with TRBJ1-1, with 10 bases fitting TRBD1. Germline CDR1 reads SNHLY; CDR2 reads FYNNEI. The junction had 6 bases not matched to a gene; V was cut back by 0 bases and J by 5 bases. This CDR3 comprises 16 residues. The CDR3 loop is CASSEASGQGSTEAFF. The CDR3 region has the DNA TGTGCCAGCAGTGAAGCTTCGGGACAGGGGTCGACTGAAGCTTTCTTT.

This clone was seen more than once but under ten times. The genes are TRBV18 and TRBJ1-1; D gene uncertain. The V gene's germline CDR1 is KGHSH and CDR2 LQKENI. V was clipped by 3 bases and J by 1 base, with 15 bases between them. The CDR3 contains 16 residues. Here the CDR3 DNA reads TGTGCCAGCTCACCCTTGGAGAGCCCCAGGAACACTGAAGCTTTCTTT. It yields the protein CASSPLESPRNTEAFF. Full variable domain (rest looked up from reference TRBV18 and TRBJ1-1): NAGVMQNPRHLVRRRGQEARLRCSPMKGHSHVYWYRQLPEEGLKFMVYLQKENIIDESGMPKERFSAEFPKEGPSILRIQQVVRGDSAAYFCASSPLESPRNTEAFFGQGTRLTVV.

This clone was counted between two and nine times. The identical CDR3 is also encoded by other nucleotide sequences in the sample. The chain combines TRBV11-2 with TRBJ2-7, with 10 bases matching TRBD1. The CDR3 consists of 17 residues. Trimming removed 1 base from V and 0 bases from J; junction bases left unmatched: 6. CDR1 and CDR2 from the germline V gene are SGHAT and FQNNGV. CDR3 sequence reads: CASSLGTGGLSSYEQYF. CDR3 DNA: TGTGCCAGCAGCTTAGGGACAGGGGGGCTGAGCTCCTACGAGCAGTACTTC. Using reference TRBV11-2 and TRBJ2-7 for the parts outside the CDR3, the full variable domain is EAGVAQSPRYKIIEKRQSVAFWCNPISGHATLYWYQQILGQGPKLLIQFQNNGVVDDSQLPKDRFSAERLKGVDSTLKIQPAKLEDSAVYLCASSLGTGGLSSYEQYFGPGTRLTVT.

The V call is TRBV30, the J call TRBJ1-1, with 7 bases matching TRBD1. The V and J ends lost 3 bases and 4 bases, in that order; junction bases with no gene match: 5. CDR1 GTSNPN and CDR2 SVGIG come from the germline V gene (reference sequence). The CDR3 consists of 13 residues. CDR3 in DNA: TGTGCCTGGAGCCAGACAGGGCTCACTGAAGCTTTCTTT. Translation: CAWSQTGLTEAFF.

The rearrangement links TRBV5-6 to TRBJ1-2; no definite D call. Germline CDR1 SGHDT, CDR2 YYEEEE. The CDR3 is 17 residues long. Trimming stripped 1 base from V and 1 base from J, with 17 bases between. The CDR3 reads CASSLFGPSKLNYGYTF. CDR3 DNA sequence: TGTGCCAGCAGCTTGTTTGGACCCTCGAAACTTAACTATGGCTACACCTTC.

The chain couples TRBV7-9 to TRBJ1-1; D is perhaps TRBD1 (6 bases). CDR1 and CDR2 (germline): SEHNR, FQNEAQ (reference sequence). The ends were cut back, 5 bases at V and 1 base at J, with 20 bases in the middle. CDR3 length: 17 amino acids. CDR3 amino acids: CASSAGRRGVTNTEAFF. The CDR3 DNA reads as TGTGCCAGCAGCGCAGGCCGTAGGGGGGTAACGAACACTGAAGCTTTCTTT. The full variable domain, its missing parts supplied by reference TRBV7-9 and TRBJ1-1, is DTGVSQNPRHKITKRGQNVTFRCDPISEHNRLYWYRQTLGQGPEFLTYFQNEAQLEKSRLLSDRFSAERPKGSFSTLEIQRTEQGDSAMYLCASSAGRRGVTNTEAFFGQGTRLTVV.

The genes are TRBV5-1 and TRBJ2-7; 10 bases are shared with TRBD1. V dropped 4 bases and J dropped 6; count of bases not matched to a gene: 4. Germline V gene sequence: CDR1 SGHRS, CDR2 YFSETQ. This CDR3 contains 13 residues. The CDR3 DNA reads TGCGCCAGCAGCCCGACAGGGGGCCGCGAGCAGTACTTC. It codes for CASSPTGGREQYF.